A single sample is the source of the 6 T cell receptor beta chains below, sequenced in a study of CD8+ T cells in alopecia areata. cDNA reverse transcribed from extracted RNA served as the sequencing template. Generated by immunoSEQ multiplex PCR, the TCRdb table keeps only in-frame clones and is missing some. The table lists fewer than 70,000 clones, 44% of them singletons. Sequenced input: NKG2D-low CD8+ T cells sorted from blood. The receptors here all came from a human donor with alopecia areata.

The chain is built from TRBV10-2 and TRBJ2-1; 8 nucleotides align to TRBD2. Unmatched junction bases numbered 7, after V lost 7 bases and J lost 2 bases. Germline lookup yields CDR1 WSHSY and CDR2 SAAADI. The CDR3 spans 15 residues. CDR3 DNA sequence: TGCGCCAGCATAGCGGGGCCGAGCCCCTACAATGAGCAGTTCTTC. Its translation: CASIAGPSPYNEQFF.

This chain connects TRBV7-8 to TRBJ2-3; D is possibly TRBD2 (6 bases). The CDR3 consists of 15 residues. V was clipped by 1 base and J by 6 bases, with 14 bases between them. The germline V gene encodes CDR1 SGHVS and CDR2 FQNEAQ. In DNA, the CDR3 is TGTGCCAGCAGCTTAGGGGACTCCGCACGGGATACGCAGTATTTT. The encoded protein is CASSLGDSARDTQYF. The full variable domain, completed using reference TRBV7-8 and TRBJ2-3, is GAGVSQSPRYKVAKRGQDVALRCDPISGHVSLFWYQQALGQGPEFLTYFQNEAQLDKSGLPSDRFFAERPEGSVSTLKIQRTQQEDSAVYLCASSLGDSARDTQYFGPGTRLTVL.

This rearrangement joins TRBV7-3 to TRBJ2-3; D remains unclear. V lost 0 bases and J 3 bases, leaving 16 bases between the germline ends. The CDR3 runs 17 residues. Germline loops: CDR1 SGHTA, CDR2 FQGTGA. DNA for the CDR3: TGTGCCAGCAGCTTAACGTTTAAGGAGCGTCATACAGATACGCAGTATTTT. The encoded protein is CASSLTFKERHTDTQYF.

The chain's CDR3 is CASSQDQSVENEQYF. DNA for the CDR3: TGCGCCAGCAGCCAAGATCAGTCCGTGGAGAACGAGCAGTACTTC. The chain couples TRBV4-3 to TRBJ2-7; D unresolved. Germline lookup yields CDR1 LGHNA and CDR2 YSLEER. This CDR3 has 15 residues. Trimming cost V 0 bases and J 5 bases, with 14 bases left between them.

This CDR3 reads CASSGESYEQYF. The CDR3 DNA is TGTGCCAGCTCCGGGGAGTCCTACGAGCAGTACTTC. The chain has TRBV7-9 and TRBJ2-7; maybe TRBD2 (5 bases). V was clipped by 8 bases and J by 1 base, with 9 bases between them. Per the germline V gene, CDR1 is SEHNR and CDR2 is FQNEAQ (reference sequence). The CDR3 loop spans 12 amino acids. The entire variable domain, with the rest obtained from reference TRBV7-9 and TRBJ2-7, is as follows: DTGVSQNPRHKITKRGQNVTFRCDPISEHNRLYWYRQTLGQGPEFLTYFQNEAQLEKSRLLSDRFSAERPKGSFSTLEIQRTEQGDSAMYLCASSGESYEQYFGPGTRLTVT.

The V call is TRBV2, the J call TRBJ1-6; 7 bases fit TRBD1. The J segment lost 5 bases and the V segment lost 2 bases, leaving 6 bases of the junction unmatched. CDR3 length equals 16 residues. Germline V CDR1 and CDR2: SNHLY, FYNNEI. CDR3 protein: CASSEYEGANNSPLHF. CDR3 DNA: TGTGCCAGCAGTGAATACGAGGGGGCCAATAATTCACCCCTCCACTTT.